This TCR beta chain stems from a study of blood T cell repertoires in COVID-19 (dated by TCRdb to about 2020). In the study overall: The collaborator samples originated in the United States, Italy and Spain and spanned the acute and convalescent phases of COVID-19. The material from the prospective study consisted of cDNA or gDNA derived from T cells, B-cell-depleted T cells, or PBMCs. The dataset comprised deeply sampled blood TCRbeta repertoires from subjects exposed to, actively infected with, or recovered from COVID-19. The repertoires were made available in a free public database intended to serve as a resource for research on the immune response to SARS-CoV-2. Samples were obtained from the ongoing ImmuneRACE study (first 160 participants) and from about 1,300 subjects provided by 6 global collaborators. Nearly every sample came with metadata listing a de-identified subject ID, COVID-19 status, age in years and sex. HLA class I and class II types, where available, came from metadata supplied by the sample provider rather than from assay-based typing.

V loses 6 bases at its end and J loses 4 bases; junction bases beyond the gene matches: 8. From a lookup of the germline V gene, CDR1 and CDR2 are SNHLY and FYNNEI. CDR3 length: 14 amino acids, cysteine to phenylalanine. Only CDR3 DNA remains: 42 bases, in frame from the first base. TCRbeta CDR3 regions were amplified from genomic DNA by means of the immunoSEQ Assay, a bias-controlled multiplex PCR. The authors processed their data as follows. The number of nucleated cells in each sample was estimated by amplification of reference gene primers within the assay. Sequence reads were collapsed and filtered to measure the absolute abundance of every unique TCRbeta CDR3 rearrangement. For each sample, productive Simpson clonality was calculated by taking the square root of Simpson's diversity index across productive rearrangements. TCRdb retrieved this table from immuneACCESS and kept in-frame rearrangements only. Not all clones are present; in checked studies, unresolved V genes account for under half, and no reason is known for the remainder. V, J and clone size are those of that table, while D and trimming were read from the DNA. The sample table shows roughly 100,000 clones, and roughly 84% are seen once. The ten largest clones capture 10% to 15% of the sample.

General findings and caveats noted by the study authors: The quantity of clinical and demographic metadata differed by source and by participant and was supplied without curation.

Notes on this clone: The clone's antigen remains unknown. Base qualities are not at hand, and no much larger clone is one base apart.

Collaborating institutions collected whole blood in K2EDTA tubes following their own protocols. For TCRbeta analysis, collaborator samples were shipped as frozen whole blood, as isolated PBMCs, or as DNA extracted from either sample type. This receptor was taken from a human donor in a cohort sampled during active or convalescent COVID-19. The rearranged segments are TRBV2 and TRBJ1-1, with 7 bases aligning to TRBD1. Sample: peripheral blood. The CDR3 protein: CASSVTGRFTEAFF. The DNA sequence is TGTGCCAGCAGCGTGACAGGGAGGTTCACTGAAGCTTTCTTT.